Listed below are T cell receptor beta chains from one sample, sequenced in a study of cytomegalovirus exposure and HLA in healthy donors. Here immunoSEQ multiplex PCR was the method, and the copy in TCRdb shows in-frame clones only, minus some. The sample lists 150,000 to 200,000 clones; about 84% were seen once. Sample: PBMCs. These receptors all stem from a man aged 45-60 years in good health and CMV-seropositive. The CDR3 runs from the conserved cysteine through the conserved F or W. D genes are given only for firm matches. Not all rows give a size; the values are once, few, many and, for expanded clones, a class.

TRBJ2-7	TRBD1	TRBV5-1	-	CASSWTGVREQYF	TGCGCCAGCAGTTGGACAGGGGTGCGCGAGCAGTACTTC
TRBJ1-2	-	TRBV6-1	-	CATSQAVSYGYTF	TGTGCCACAAGTCAGGCAGTCTCTTATGGCTACACCTTC
TRBJ1-1	TRBD1	TRBV29-1	-	CSVDTTGQGNTEAFF	TGCAGCGTTGACACTACCGGACAGGGAAACACTGAAGCTTTCTTT
TRBJ2-7	-	TRBV9	-	CASSAGPDERSGEQYF	TGTGCCAGCAGCGCCGGTCCCGACGAGCGTTCCGGCGAGCAGTACTTC
TRBJ1-1	-	TRBV7-2	-	CASSLGQFTEAFF	TGTGCCAGCAGCTTAGGTCAGTTCACTGAAGCTTTCTTT
TRBJ1-1	-	TRBV20-1	-	CRGAGGRKAFF	TGCAGGGGGGCCGGGGGGCGAAAAGCTTTCTTT
TRBJ2-7	-	TRBV4-1	-	CASSPSGIYEQYF	TGCGCCAGCAGCCCCTCGGGAATCTACGAGCAGTACTTC
TRBJ1-5	-	TRBV18	-	CASSRAVSNQPQHF	TGTGCCAGCTCACGGGCAGTAAGCAATCAGCCCCAGCATTTT
TRBJ1-1	-	TRBV27	-	CASSLGLGGNTEAFF	TGTGCCAGCAGTTTAGGACTCGGGGGGAACACTGAAGCTTTCTTT
TRBJ1-4	-	TRBV15	-	CATSRGLNEKLFF	TGTGCCACCAGCAGAGGACTTAATGAAAAACTGTTTTTT
TRBJ2-3	-	TRBV5-4	-	CASSKGPGQPDTQYF	TGTGCCAGCAGCAAGGGGCCCGGCCAACCAGATACGCAGTATTTT
TRBJ2-2	-	TRBV5-1	once	CASSLARTSNTGELFF	TGCGCCAGCAGCTTGGCCCGGACATCGAACACCGGGGAGCTGTTTTTT
TRBJ1-1	TRBD1	TRBV30	-	CAWMGWDRTNTEAFF	TGTGCCTGGATGGGGTGGGACAGGACGAACACTGAAGCTTTCTTT
TRBJ2-3	TRBD1	TRBV5-4	-	CASSIDRDLTQYF	TGTGCCAGCAGCATCGACAGGGACCTCACGCAGTATTTT
TRBJ1-2	-	TRBV28	-	CASSLAAPGESYGYTF	TGTGCCAGCAGTTTAGCCGCCCCCGGGGAGAGCTATGGCTACACCTTC
TRBJ1-1	-	TRBV7-2	-	CASSLVQDTEAFF	TGTGCCAGCAGCTTAGTACAGGACACTGAAGCTTTCTTT
TRBJ1-1	TRBD1	TRBV7-2	-	CASSPRGQGYTEAFF	TGTGCCAGCAGCCCACGCGGACAGGGCTACACTGAAGCTTTCTTT
TRBJ2-1	TRBD1	TRBV28	-	CASLAGTGYNEQFF	TGTGCCAGTTTAGCCGGGACAGGGTACAATGAGCAGTTCTTC
TRBJ1-5	-	TRBV28	-	CASSLSGLGQPQHF	TGTGCCAGCAGTTTATCAGGGCTTGGGCAGCCCCAGCATTTT
TRBJ1-1	-	TRBV28	-	CASSSPSGVEAFF	TGTGCCAGCAGTTCCCCCTCCGGGGTTGAAGCTTTCTTT
TRBJ2-1	TRBD2	TRBV5-1	-	CASSLGQLAGGLNEQFF	TGCGCCAGCAGCTTGGGGCAACTAGCGGGAGGGCTCAATGAGCAGTTCTTC
TRBJ2-7	TRBD1	TRBV10-3	-	CAISRPGTGESEQYF	TGTGCCATCAGTAGACCCGGGACAGGGGAATCCGAGCAGTACTTC
TRBJ1-1	TRBD1	TRBV30	-	CACTGTGYTEAFF	TGTGCCTGCACCGGGACAGGGTACACTGAAGCTTTCTTT
TRBJ2-1	TRBD2	TRBV6-4	-	CASSDLGGSLYEQFF	TGTGCCAGCAGTGACCTGGGAGGGAGTTTGTATGAGCAGTTCTTC
TRBJ2-1	-	TRBV4-1	-	CASSQGLARGRSYNEQFF	TGCGCCAGCAGCCAAGGACTCGCGCGGGGGCGAAGCTACAATGAGCAGTTCTTC
TRBJ1-2	-	TRBV7-8	-	CASSSLWGGYGYTF	TGTGCCAGCAGCTCCCTCTGGGGGGGGTATGGCTACACCTTC
TRBJ2-3	TRBD2	TRBV5-4	once	CASSLQTSGNTQYF	TGTGCCAGCAGCTTGCAAACTAGCGGGAACACGCAGTATTTT
TRBJ1-1	-	TRBV2	-	CASSERGLENTEAFF	TGTGCCAGCAGTGAAAGAGGTCTCGAGAACACTGAAGCTTTCTTT
TRBJ2-7	-	TRBV6-1	-	CASSDWNRVYEQYF	TGTGCCAGCAGTGATTGGAACAGGGTCTACGAGCAGTACTTC
TRBJ2-7	TRBD1	TRBV28	-	CASSHRGARSNEQYF	TGTGCCAGCAGTCACAGGGGCGCCCGTAGCAACGAGCAGTACTTC
TRBJ1-2	-	TRBV28	-	CASSLRRWSYGYTF	TGTGCCAGCAGTTTACGGCGGTGGAGCTATGGCTACACCTTC
TRBJ2-2	-	TRBV7-3	-	CASSTGLAGGNGELFF	TGTGCCAGCAGCACCGGACTAGCAGGGGGGAACGGGGAGCTGTTTTTT
TRBJ2-1	TRBD1	TRBV6-5	-	CASRGRTGANEQFF	TGTGCCAGCAGGGGCCGGACAGGGGCGAATGAGCAGTTCTTC
TRBJ2-7	TRBD2	TRBV7-9	-	CASSLPSGSFEQYF	TGTGCCAGCAGCTTACCTAGCGGGAGTTTCGAGCAGTACTTC
TRBJ2-3	TRBD2	TRBV5-3	-	CARASSTGPSGGGSTDTQYF	TGTGCCAGAGCCTCCTCCACGGGACCTAGCGGGGGAGGGAGCACAGATACGCAGTATTTT
TRBJ2-7	TRBD1	TRBV11-3	-	CASSGGQGSSYEQYF	TGTGCCAGCAGCGGGGGACAGGGATCCTCCTACGAGCAGTACTTC
TRBJ1-6	-	TRBV2	-	CASSMGGPLHF	TGTGCCAGCAGTATGGGGGGGCCCCTCCACTTT
TRBJ2-7	-	TRBV2	-	CATGRRSYEQYF	TGTGCCACCGGGAGAAGGTCCTACGAGCAGTACTTC
TRBJ1-2	-	TRBV5-4	-	CASSLDGLRNYGYTF	TGTGCCAGCAGCTTAGACGGACTGAGGAACTATGGCTACACCTTC
TRBJ2-1	TRBD2	TRBV30	-	CAWSSGLVRGEQFF	TGTGCCTGGAGTTCGGGACTAGTTCGAGGGGAGCAGTTCTTC
TRBJ2-1	-	TRBV2	-	CASSLIAEVPYNEQFF	TGTGCCAGCAGCCTCATAGCGGAAGTGCCCTACAATGAGCAGTTCTTC
TRBJ2-3	TRBD1	TRBV5-1	-	CASRLGQPGTDTQYF	TGCGCCAGCAGGTTGGGACAGCCGGGCACAGATACGCAGTATTTT
TRBJ1-2	TRBD1	TRBV27	few	CASSLHRGGGYTF	TGTGCCAGCAGTTTACACAGGGGTGGTGGCTACACCTTC
TRBJ2-5	TRBD2	TRBV5-6	-	CASSFWTSQETQYF	TGTGCCAGCAGCTTCTGGACTAGCCAAGAGACCCAGTACTTC
TRBJ1-1	TRBD1	TRBV6-5	-	CASRYRGLGTEAFF	TGTGCCAGCAGATACAGGGGGCTTGGCACTGAAGCTTTCTTT
TRBJ1-1	TRBD1	TRBV6-5	-	CASSLGHRGTEAFF	TGTGCCAGCAGTCTCGGACACAGGGGGACTGAAGCTTTCTTT
TRBJ1-2	-	TRBV15	-	CATSRILNGYTF	TGTGCCACCAGCAGAATTTTAAATGGCTACACCTTC
TRBJ1-3	TRBD1	TRBV28	-	CASGYRGPNSGNTIYF	TGTGCCAGCGGATACAGGGGGCCTAACTCTGGAAACACCATATATTTT
TRBJ2-3	TRBD2	TRBV6-1	-	CASSELRLAGGYTQYF	TGTGCCAGCAGTGAACTTCGTCTGGCGGGGGGGTATACGCAGTATTTT
TRBJ2-1	-	TRBV7-6	once	CASSSGQIDEQFF	TGTGCCAGCAGCTCCGGACAGATTGATGAGCAGTTCTTC
TRBJ1-2	-	TRBV30	-	CAWGLRGYGYTF	TGTGCCTGGGGGTTAAGGGGCTATGGCTACACCTTC
TRBJ2-5	TRBD2	TRBV27	-	CASSLGGAETQYF	TGTGCCAGCAGTTTGGGAGGGGCGGAGACCCAGTACTTC
TRBJ1-4	-	TRBV5-1	once	CASSLDPGVGEKLFF	TGCGCCAGCAGCTTGGATCCGGGGGTCGGTGAAAAACTGTTTTTT
TRBJ1-2	-	TRBV7-2	few	CASSFSGYGYTF	TGTGCCAGCAGCTTTTCAGGGTATGGCTACACCTTC
TRBJ2-5	-	TRBV29-1	-	CSVANYQETQYF	TGCAGCGTTGCGAACTATCAAGAGACCCAGTACTTC
TRBJ2-5	-	TRBV7-9	-	CASSFPDSQETQYF	TGTGCCAGCAGCTTCCCAGACAGCCAAGAGACCCAGTACTTC
TRBJ2-4	TRBD2	TRBV27	-	CASSLGGQNIQYF	TGTGCCAGCAGCCTGGGAGGGCAAAACATTCAGTACTTC
TRBJ2-3	TRBD2	TRBV27	once	CASSGTSGRASTDTQYF	TGTGCCAGCAGTGGGACTAGCGGGAGGGCTAGCACAGATACGCAGTATTTT
TRBJ1-3	-	TRBV25-1	-	CASSGGVRSGNTIYF	TGTGCCAGCAGTGGAGGCGTTCGCTCTGGAAACACCATATATTTT